This T cell receptor (beta chain) was sequenced during a study of response to subunit inactivated influenza vaccine (dated by TCRdb to 2016 to 2019). A note on the overall study: Deep quantitative profiling of the T cell receptor repertoire was used in the study to follow responses to a trivalent subunit inactivated influenza vaccine. What the authors observed across the whole study: It was suggested by the authors that each seasonal influenza vaccination may recruit only a limited number of new T cells.

Concerning this clonotype itself: Its antigen is still unknown. Base qualities are not at hand, and no much larger clone is one base apart.

The library was prepared using RT-PCR. The sequencing machine was an Illumina HiSeq 2500. TCRdb handled the public reads itself, with Q25 trimming in fastp and clone calling in MiXCR, and kept productive beta chains. Rows matching on CDR3 protein sequence are summarized as one entry with the most common DNA and genes. The sample yields 550,000 to 800,000 distinct CDR3 sequences; approximately 15% were counted once. Jointly, the top ten make up around 6.5% of the sample. From the cysteine through the phenylalanine, the CDR3 covers 15 amino acids. Only the CDR3 region is kept as DNA, spanning 45 bases read in frame from base 1. CDR1 and CDR2 were assigned from the germline V gene as MGHRA and YSYEKL. Trimming accounts for 2 bases at V and 7 bases at J, while the number of junction bases matched to no gene is 6.

Source: PBMCs from blood, taken 14 days before vaccination. Rearrangement joined TRBV4-1 to TRBJ2-7, with 12 middle bases fitting TRBD1. This TCR was recovered from a man aged 50-60 years who received an inactivated influenza vaccine. Donor details come from another sample of the same person, matched by shared clones. The sequence in DNA is TGCGCCAGCAGCCAAAGGGGACAGGGGGCAGTTGAGCAGTACTTC. Its protein is CASSQRGQGAVEQYF.